These T cell receptor beta chains were read from a single sample in a study of blood T cell repertoires in COVID-19. Measured with immunoSEQ multiplex PCR; TCRdb has only the in-frame clones, and not every one. The table records 200,000 to 250,000 clones, under 85% of them present only once. Sequenced input: peripheral blood. All receptors derive from a young man who had recovered from COVID-19. The CDR3 runs from the conserved cysteine through the conserved F or W. Fields, in order: J gene, clone size, V gene, D gene, CDR3 DNA, CDR3 protein. The D gene is left open where the match is weak. A row's size may be missing; if present it is once, few, many or a size class.

TRBJ2-1 | . | TRBV4-1 | TRBD2 | TGCGCCAGCAGCCAAGGGGCTAGCGGGGGGGCCTTTAATGAGCAGTTCTTC | CASSQGASGGAFNEQFF
TRBJ1-2 | . | TRBV16 | . | TGTGCCAGCAGCCAATCGATTACAGATTATGGCTACACCTTC | CASSQSITDYGYTF
TRBJ2-2 | . | TRBV27 | . | TGTGCCAGCAGTCCCGCGCGGTCCGGGGAGCTGTTTTTT | CASSPARSGELFF
TRBJ2-3 | . | TRBV9 | TRBD1 | TGTGCCAGCAGCGTAAACGACAGGGCAGTCACAGATACGCAGTATTTT | CASSVNDRAVTDTQYF
TRBJ2-2 | . | TRBV4-1 | TRBD2 | TGCGCCAGCAGCCAAGCCCTCCAGCGGGGAGTACCCGGGGAGCTGTTTTTT | CASSQALQRGVPGELFF
TRBJ2-2 | . | TRBV7-2 | . | TGTGCCAGCAGGGGGGGTTGGAAGGCAGCCAACACCGGGGAGCTGTTTTTT | CASRGGWKAANTGELFF
TRBJ1-5 | . | TRBV19 | . | TGTGCCAGTAGTTCGGGCAGGGTGGGGAATCAGCCCCAGCATTTT | CASSSGRVGNQPQHF
TRBJ2-3 | . | TRBV9 | TRBD2 | TGTGCCAGCAGCCCGGTCCTAGCGGGAAGCACAGATACGCAGTATTTT | CASSPVLAGSTDTQYF
TRBJ2-5 | . | TRBV3-1/TRBV3-2 | . | TGTGCCAGCAGCCAAGGGCCTTTGGCCCAGTACTTC | CASSQGPLAQYF
TRBJ2-5 | . | TRBV5-5 | TRBD2 | TGTGCCAGCAGCTTGTTCGTGTCTTCAGCGGGGCAAGAGACCCAGTACTTC | CASSLFVSSAGQETQYF
TRBJ1-5 | few | TRBV19 | . | TGTGCCACCTCTGGACAGAGGGATCAGCCCCAGCATTTT | CATSGQRDQPQHF
TRBJ1-1 | . | TRBV10-3 | TRBD1 | TGTGCCATCAGTGAGGGGACAGGGGGATCGGGAAACACTGAAGCTTTCTTT | CAISEGTGGSGNTEAFF
TRBJ2-2 | few | TRBV2 | TRBD2 | TGTGCCAGCAGTGGGACTAGCGGATACACCGGGGAGCTGTTTTTT | CASSGTSGYTGELFF
TRBJ2-5 | . | TRBV9 | . | TGTGCCAGCAGCCCATCCGGGGGCCAAGAGACCCAGTACTTC | CASSPSGGQETQYF